This T cell receptor beta chain was sequenced during a study of OX40 agonist ivuxolimab in advanced cancers. Profiling relied on immunoSEQ multiplex PCR, and the TCRdb table lists in-frame clones only, not all of them. The sample yields some 18,000 clones, roughly 80% seen once. Germline V CDR1 and CDR2: MNHNY, SVGAGI (reference sequence). The J segment lost 2 bases and the V segment lost 8 bases, leaving 6 bases of the junction unmatched. CDR3 length: 15 residues. The chain recombines TRBV6-6 with TRBJ2-2; 9 nucleotides align to TRBD2. This clonotype was obtained from an adult with an advanced solid tumor such as melanoma, head and neck, liver or kidney cancer. The starting material was CD4+ or CD8+ T cells sorted from blood, obtained in a trial of the OX40 agonist ivuxolimab. The CDR3 DNA is TGTGCCAGCGGCCGCGGGGGGGTAAACACCGGGGAGCTGTTTTTT. Protein: CASGRGGVNTGELFF.